The sequence of this T cell receptor (beta chain) was determined in a study of blood T cell repertoires in COVID-19. Per the authors' pipeline: Using reference gene primer amplification, nucleated cell counts were estimated. Repertoires were generated with immunoSEQ multiplex PCR, while TCRdb's copy carries only in-frame clones and drops some. The DNA gave D and trimming, while V, J and clone size come from that table. The sample includes fewer than 700,000 clones, less than 90% seen only once; the top ten take roughly 8%. The ends were cut back, 1 base at V and 5 bases at J, with 14 bases in the middle. CDR3 length equals 15 residues. CDR1 and CDR2 from the germline V gene are LNHDA and SQIVND (reference sequence). In its sample, this clone was seen once. Other nucleotide sequences from this sample produce the same CDR3.

Sequenced material: peripheral blood. The TCR was taken from a woman aged 45-60 years with COVID-19, enrolled during active disease. V gene TRBV19 combines with J gene TRBJ2-5; possibly TRBD2 for D (6 bases). In DNA form, the CDR3 reads TGTGCCAGTAGTATAGGGGCGGGGTTAGGGGAGACCCAGTACTTC. Amino acids: CASSIGAGLGETQYF. Using reference TRBV19 and TRBJ2-5 for the parts outside the CDR3, the full variable domain is DGGITQSPKYLFRKEGQNVTLSCEQNLNHDAMYWYRQDPGQGLRLIYYSQIVNDFQKGDIAEGYSVSREKKESFPLTVTSAQKNPTAFYLCASSIGAGLGETQYFGPGTRLLVL.